These 24 T cell receptor beta chains originate from one sample sequenced in a study of long-term antiretroviral therapy in people with HIV. Researchers report immunoSEQ v3.0 was run at survey level. Repertoires were generated with immunoSEQ multiplex PCR, while TCRdb's copy carries only in-frame clones and drops some. The sample contains 27,000 or so clones, about 83% of which appear only once. The sequencing here drew on unsorted PBMCs, taken approximately 4.8 years after starting antiretroviral therapy. All receptors derive from a man in his forties with HIV.

This chain uses TRBV6-6 with TRBJ2-5; 9 bases are shared with TRBD1. The CDR3 contains 16 residues. V was pared by 0 bases and J by 5 bases, with 7 bases of the junction left unmatched. CDR1 is MNHNY, CDR2 SVGAGI, per germline (reference sequence). The CDR3 nucleotides read TGTGCCAGCAGTTACTCTCCGGGACAGGGCTTGGAGACCCAGTACTTC. Translation gives CASSYSPGQGLETQYF.

V gene TRBV29-1 combines with J gene TRBJ2-3; 11 bases agree with TRBD2. The CDR3 totals 14 residues. Trimming took 8 bases from V and 7 from J; bases not matched to a gene: 11. Germline CDR1 reads SQVTM; CDR2 reads ANQGSEA. Here the CDR3 reads CSSTSGGTMNTQYF. Written as DNA, the CDR3 is TGCAGCAGTACTAGCGGGGGAACAATGAATACGCAGTATTTT.

This chain links TRBV19 with TRBJ2-7; 9 bases fit TRBD2. The V segment lost 3 bases and the J segment 4 bases; nucleotides outside the gene matches: 4. This CDR3 has 14 amino acids. Germline-derived CDR1 and CDR2 are LNHDA and SQIVND (reference sequence). CDR3 bases: TGTGCCAGTAGTATGGCGGGAGGGGATTACGAGCAGTACTTC. Residues: CASSMAGGDYEQYF.

The chain uses TRBV11-2 and TRBJ2-3; D unclear. CDR3 length equals 14 residues. V was trimmed by 0 bases and J by 5 bases, leaving 9 bases between them. Germline V gives CDR1 SGHAT, CDR2 FQNNGV. In DNA form, the CDR3 reads TGTGCCAGCAGCTTAGAGCTGCTAGGAGATACGCAGTATTTT. This codes for CASSLELLGDTQYF. Using reference TRBV11-2 and TRBJ2-3 for the parts outside the CDR3, the full variable domain is EAGVAQSPRYKIIEKRQSVAFWCNPISGHATLYWYQQILGQGPKLLIQFQNNGVVDDSQLPKDRFSAERLKGVDSTLKIQPAKLEDSAVYLCASSLELLGDTQYFGPGTRLTVL.

The rearrangement links TRBV11-2 to TRBJ2-1; D may be TRBD2 (6 bases). The V end was cut by 5 bases, the J end by 10 bases, with 18 bases between. The CDR3 is made up of 14 amino acids. Germline CDR1 reads SGHAT; CDR2 reads FQNNGV. CDR3: CASSAAGGVGEQFF. As DNA, the CDR3 is TGTGCCAGCAGCGCGGCAGGAGGGGTTGGCGAGCAGTTCTTC.

The rearrangement links TRBV28 to TRBJ2-1, with 7 bases identical to TRBD2. This CDR3 has 16 amino acids. V was pared by 6 bases and J by 4 bases, with 12 bases of the junction left unmatched. Germline V gene lookup returns CDR1 MDHEN and CDR2 SYDVKM. The CDR3 spells CASSPLGGSIYNEQFF. The CDR3 region has the DNA TGTGCCAGCAGCCCCTTGGGGGGGTCGATTTACAATGAGCAGTTCTTC.

This chain connects TRBV4-1 to TRBJ2-3; 11 bases map to TRBD2. The CDR3 extends over 16 amino acids. Germline V gene data show CDR1 as MGHRA and CDR2 as YSYEKL. With 1 base clipped from V and 3 bases from J, the junction kept 3 bases outside the gene matches. The DNA of the CDR3 is TGCGCCAGCAGCCAAGGACTAGCGGGACGGACAGATACGCAGTATTTT. Its translation is CASSQGLAGRTDTQYF.

The chain combines TRBV6-6 with TRBJ1-1; D remains ambiguous. The CDR3 has 12 amino acids. Between the trimmed V and J ends, which lost 5 bases and 6 bases, there was a span of 10 bases. The germline V gene has CDR1 MNHNY and CDR2 SVGAGI (reference sequence). For the CDR3, the DNA is TGTGCCAGCAGTGATTCGGAGCCTGAAGCTTTCTTT. Protein: CASSDSEPEAFF.

This chain joins TRBV7-2 and TRBJ1-5, with unresolved D. With 0 bases removed from V and 8 bases from J, the gap between germline ends came to 8 bases. In germline, CDR1 is SGHTA, CDR2 FQGNSA. This CDR3 comprises 13 residues. In nucleotides, the CDR3 is TGTGCCAGCAGCTTAGCGTTCGGTGAGCCCCAGCATTTT. Translated, it gives CASSLAFGEPQHF.

J is TRBJ2-7 and V is TRBV12-5; 7 bases line up with TRBD1. The germline gives CDR1 LGHNT, CDR2 FRNRAP. V lost 6 bases, J lost 0 bases, and 5 bases stayed unmatched. The CDR3 is made up of 14 amino acids. Written as DNA, the CDR3 is TGTGCTAGTGGGTCCGGGACAGACTCCTACGAGCAGTACTTC. Protein: CASGSGTDSYEQYF. Drawing the rest from reference TRBV12-5 and TRBJ2-7, the complete variable domain is DARVTQTPRHKVTEMGQEVTMRCQPILGHNTVFWYRQTMMQGLELLAYFRNRAPLDDSGMPKDRFSAEMPDATLATLKIQPSEPRDSAVYFCASGSGTDSYEQYFGPGTRLTVT.

The rearrangement uses TRBV5-1 and TRBJ2-3; weak D call: TRBD1 (6 bases). The CDR3 runs 14 residues. V was clipped by 1 base and J by 2 bases, with 8 bases between them. Looked up from germline, CDR1 is SGHRS and CDR2 is YFSETQ. The CDR3 here is CASSLWGLTDTQYF. CDR3 coding DNA: TGCGCCAGCAGCTTGTGGGGGCTCACAGATACGCAGTATTTT.

The chain employs TRBV11-1 and TRBJ1-2, with 8 bases identical to TRBD1. Germline V gene lookup returns CDR1 SGHAT and CDR2 FQDESV (reference sequence). V lost 2 bases to trimming and J lost 4 bases; unmatched junction nucleotides: 9. The CDR3 has 16 amino acids. The CDR3: CASSLLGQGELYGYTF. The CDR3 nucleotides are TGTGCCAGCAGCTTACTCGGACAGGGAGAACTCTATGGCTACACCTTC.

This clone was observed a single time. The chain recombines TRBV14 with TRBJ2-3; D is uncertain. V lost 2 bases, J lost 1 base, and 7 bases lay in between. Germline V gives CDR1 SGHDN, CDR2 FVKESK. There are 14 residues in the CDR3. CDR3 in amino acids: CASSQRVGTDTQYF. CDR3 nucleotides: TGTGCCAGCAGCCAACGGGTAGGCACAGATACGCAGTATTTT.

The chain is built from TRBV5-1 and TRBJ2-1; 15 bases agree with TRBD2. There are 16 residues in the CDR3. Trimming cost V 3 bases and J 7 bases; bases outside gene matches: 5. From germline, CDR1 is SGHRS and CDR2 YFSETQ. CDR3 region: CASSSLGTSGRNEQFF. The DNA of the CDR3 is TGCGCCAGCAGCTCGCTGGGGACTAGCGGGAGGAATGAGCAGTTCTTC.

This clone was seen once. The genes are TRBV18 and TRBJ2-7; D remains unclear. CDR1 and CDR2 (germline): KGHSH, LQKENI. The CDR3 loop spans 13 amino acids. Trimming cost V 3 bases and J 4 bases, with 10 bases left between them. The CDR3 is CASSPIEVYEQYF. The CDR3 DNA reads TGTGCCAGCTCACCGATAGAGGTTTACGAGCAGTACTTC.

The chain recombines TRBV7-2 with TRBJ1-3; unclear D gene. The CDR3 has 14 residues. V was clipped by 2 bases and J by 4 bases, with 9 bases between them. CDR1 SGHTA and CDR2 FQGNSA come from the germline V gene. DNA for the CDR3: TGTGCCAGCAGCTTAAAACTCACGGGAAACACCATATATTTT. As protein: CASSLKLTGNTIYF.

The chain couples TRBV7-8 to TRBJ2-2; D unclear. The CDR3 contains 16 residues. With 1 base removed from V and 4 bases from J, the gap between germline ends came to 13 bases. Germline assignment: CDR1 SGHVS and CDR2 FQNEAQ. The CDR3 is CASSLGPSGTTGELFF. CDR3 in DNA: TGTGCCAGCAGCTTAGGACCCTCGGGTACCACCGGGGAGCTGTTTTTT.

The chain combines TRBV25-1 with TRBJ1-4; D is undetermined. CDR3 length: 15 residues. CDR1 is MGHDK and CDR2 is SYGVNS in the germline V gene. Trimming left V 1 base short and J 0 bases short, with 6 bases between. The CDR3 region has the DNA TGTGCCAGCAGTGAATTCCGCTCAACTAATGAAAAACTGTTTTTT. This codes for CASSEFRSTNEKLFF.

This clone was detected only a few times. V and J are TRBV19 and TRBJ2-7; perhaps TRBD1 as D (7 bases). CDR3 length: 14 residues. V was pared by 8 bases and J by 1 base, with 15 bases between. The V gene's germline CDR1 is LNHDA and CDR2 SQIVND (reference sequence). The chain's CDR3 is CASSMTGTSYEQYF. CDR3 DNA sequence: TGTGCCAGTTCCATGACAGGGACTTCCTACGAGCAGTACTTC.

The chain is built from TRBV18 and TRBJ1-3; the D gene is possibly TRBD1 (6 bases). From germline, CDR1 is KGHSH and CDR2 LQKENI. With 2 bases removed from V and 8 bases from J, the gap between germline ends came to 16 bases. This CDR3 is built from 15 residues. CDR3: CASSPSPDSPDTIYF. For the CDR3, the DNA is TGTGCCAGCTCACCAAGCCCGGACAGCCCGGACACCATATATTTT.

The gene calls are TRBV5-4 and TRBJ2-5; no clear D gene. This CDR3 is built from 16 residues. The V end was cut by 1 base, the J end by 5 bases, with 18 bases between. Per germline, CDR1 SGHNT and CDR2 YYREEE (reference sequence). DNA of the CDR3: TGTGCCAGCAGCTTGACCCCCGCAGTGGCGGTGGAGACCCAGTACTTC. Protein: CASSLTPAVAVETQYF.

The chain uses TRBV9 and TRBJ2-7; 10 bases agree with TRBD2. Germline V gene lookup returns CDR1 SGDLS and CDR2 YYNGEE. The CDR3 totals 16 residues. After removal of 4 bases from V and 4 bases from J, the junction contained 11 bases not matched to a gene. The CDR3 sequence is CASSPRGSGRMYEQYF. The CDR3 bases are TGTGCCAGCAGCCCCCGCGGTAGCGGGAGGATGTACGAGCAGTACTTC. Using reference TRBV9 and TRBJ2-7 for the parts outside the CDR3, the full variable domain is DSGVTQTPKHLITATGQRVTLRCSPRSGDLSVYWYQQSLDQGLQFLIQYYNGEERAKGNILERFSAQQFPDLHSELNLSSLELGDSALYFCASSPRGSGRMYEQYFGPGTRLTVT.

The rearrangement links TRBV20-1 to TRBJ2-5; a weak D match, TRBD1 (6 bases). The CDR3 covers 11 residues. Germline lookup yields CDR1 DFQATT and CDR2 SNEGSKA (reference sequence). With 5 bases removed from V and 4 bases from J, the gap between germline ends came to 8 bases. CDR3 protein: CSAHRAETQYF. In DNA, the CDR3 is TGCAGTGCTCACAGGGCAGAGACCCAGTACTTC.

The chain is built from TRBV6-5 and TRBJ2-7; 8 bases map to TRBD2. The CDR3 is 12 amino acids. Germline V gene lookup returns CDR1 MNHEY and CDR2 SVGAGI. With 6 bases clipped from V and 5 bases from J, the junction kept 3 bases outside the gene matches. This CDR3 is CASRQAGDEQYF. CDR3 nucleotides: TGTGCCAGCAGGCAAGCGGGGGACGAGCAGTACTTC.